The rows below give T cell receptor beta chains drawn from one sample of a study of response to subunit inactivated influenza vaccine. TCRdb reprocessed the RT-PCR reads with MiXCR, giving one entry per CDR3 protein. The data contain around 580,000 distinct CDR3 sequences, roughly 15% of them singletons. The material was PBMCs from blood, obtained roughly 12 days after vaccination. The receptor set was obtained from a man aged 45 to 65 who received an inactivated influenza vaccine. Both conserved end residues are part of each CDR3.

j_call | v_call | cdr3_aa
TRBJ1-1 | TRBV5-6 | CASSFRPAEAFF
TRBJ2-1 | TRBV27 | CASSLQSGSSYNEQFF
TRBJ1-5 | TRBV23-1 | CASSQGTGDNQPQHF
TRBJ2-3 | TRBV3-1 | CASSQDWGGRTDTQYF
TRBJ2-7 | TRBV6-2/TRBV6-3 | CASSYSGLVGVYYEQYF
TRBJ2-3 | TRBV30 | CAWTRSGSAQYF
TRBJ2-2 | TRBV21-1 | CASSKARGDRGFGDTGELFF
TRBJ1-1 | TRBV27 | CASSFSGTAEAFF
TRBJ1-4 | TRBV4-1 | CASTRDRGHEKLFF
TRBJ1-6 | TRBV13 | CASSSTQGGYNSPLHF
TRBJ2-7 | TRBV7-3 | CASSPSGNAYEQYF
TRBJ2-4 | TRBV7-2 | CASSSLGGNLAKNIQYF
TRBJ2-5 | TRBV24-1 | CATSDAGQGTETQYF
TRBJ2-1 | TRBV5-6 | CASSSSIEQFF
TRBJ2-3 | TRBV20-1 | CCAREPTGTGWADTQYF
TRBJ2-5 | TRBV4-1 | CASSYRPTDQETQYF
TRBJ1-1 | TRBV5-1 | CASSDKSTGARAQAFF
TRBJ2-3 | TRBV20-1 | CSASPRDRGFKDTQYF
TRBJ2-5 | TRBV6-5 | CASSYGLVQETQYF
TRBJ1-6 | TRBV19 | CASSKVRRPLHF
TRBJ2-5 | TRBV20-1 | CSAWGLAGFQETQYF
TRBJ2-1 | TRBV11-2 | CASSATGKGSYNEQFF
TRBJ2-1 | TRBV12-3/TRBV12-4 | CASSLANGHEQFF
TRBJ2-1 | TRBV3-1 | CASNEGLATHEQFF
TRBJ1-5 | TRBV20-1 | CSARIRGRVGNQPQHF
TRBJ1-5 | TRBV6-2/TRBV6-3 | CASSYSGGEQPQHF
TRBJ2-5 | TRBV12-3/TRBV12-4 | CASRLTSGGASSETQYF
TRBJ1-3 | TRBV12-3/TRBV12-4 | CASSLGASSSGNTIYF
TRBJ1-2 | TRBV11-2 | CASGGTATYGYTF
TRBJ2-2 | TRBV5-1 | CASGGQGRIAGELFF
TRBJ1-2 | TRBV6-1 | CASRIGQGARGYTF
TRBJ1-1 | TRBV7-2 | CASSFQPMNTEAFF
TRBJ2-6 | TRBV14 | CASSPRDRGSSGANVLTF
TRBJ1-1 | TRBV5-1 | CASSSGQGFSAFF
TRBJ2-3 | TRBV6-5 | CASSSTGTSGRALDTQYF
TRBJ2-1 | TRBV9 | CASSTGQGHWGEQFF
TRBJ2-6 | TRBV11-2 | CASSLEVWSAGANVLTF
TRBJ1-2 | TRBV14 | CASSQVGGTAPGGYTF
TRBJ2-1 | TRBV7-2 | CASSLGVGNEQFF
TRBJ2-1 | TRBV7-9 | CASSFRVNEQFF
TRBJ2-5 | TRBV6-1 | CASSESMAGAETQYF
TRBJ1-5 | TRBV12-3/TRBV12-4 | CASSFGELDNQPQHF
TRBJ2-3 | TRBV6-5 | CASSFGLAGGPADTQYF
TRBJ2-7 | TRBV20-1 | CSVGRTGVDYEQYF
TRBJ2-3 | TRBV27 | CASRGLRGEDTQYF
TRBJ2-5 | TRBV9 | CASSVEARLGETQYF
TRBJ2-5 | TRBV20-1 | CSAGRTLAGGPKTQYF
TRBJ2-1 | TRBV7-9 | CASSSGTATYNEQFF
TRBJ1-2 | TRBV20-1 | CSARVVTGHLLTGGNYGYTF